This entry features one TCR beta chain sequence. Original methodology: Amplification with reference gene primers provided the estimates of nucleated cell counts. Sequenced by immunoSEQ multiplex PCR; TCRdb stores in-frame clones only, minus some. Clonal size and the V and J genes are those of that table, whereas D and trimming came from the DNA. The table lists about 220,000 clones, 82% of them singletons, with 5.2% in the top ten. This record belongs to a study of blood T cell repertoires in COVID-19. Study summary: Samples taken during acute and convalescent COVID-19 were collected in the United States, Italy and Spain. T cells, B-cell-depleted T cells, or PBMCs provided the cDNA or gDNA that served as material.

It was during active infection that Seattle patients were enrolled and then longitudinally followed. The junction had 5 bases not matched to a gene; V was cut back by 8 bases and J by 2 bases. Germline loops: CDR1 SEHNR, CDR2 FQNEAQ (reference sequence). This CDR3 has 13 residues. This TCR came from a woman aged 70-85 years with COVID-19, enrolled during active disease. The chain is built from TRBV7-9 and TRBJ2-7, with TRBD1 matching over 8 bases. The material sequenced was peripheral blood. Written as DNA, the CDR3 is TGTGCCAGCCAGGGGGCCCTGACCTACGAGCAGTACTTC. Its protein is CASQGALTYEQYF.